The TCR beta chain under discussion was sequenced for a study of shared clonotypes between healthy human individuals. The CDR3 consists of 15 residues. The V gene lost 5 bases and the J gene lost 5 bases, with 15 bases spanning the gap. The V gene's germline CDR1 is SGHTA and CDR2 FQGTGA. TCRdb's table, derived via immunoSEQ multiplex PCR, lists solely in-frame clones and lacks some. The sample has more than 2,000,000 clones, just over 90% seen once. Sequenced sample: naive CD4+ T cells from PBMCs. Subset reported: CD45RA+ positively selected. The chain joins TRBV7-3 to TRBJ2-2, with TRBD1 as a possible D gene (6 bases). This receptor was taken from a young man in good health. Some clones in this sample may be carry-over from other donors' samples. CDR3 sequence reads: CASSVTGSETGELFF. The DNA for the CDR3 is TGTGCCAGCAGCGTCACAGGGTCAGAAACCGGGGAGCTGTTTTTT.